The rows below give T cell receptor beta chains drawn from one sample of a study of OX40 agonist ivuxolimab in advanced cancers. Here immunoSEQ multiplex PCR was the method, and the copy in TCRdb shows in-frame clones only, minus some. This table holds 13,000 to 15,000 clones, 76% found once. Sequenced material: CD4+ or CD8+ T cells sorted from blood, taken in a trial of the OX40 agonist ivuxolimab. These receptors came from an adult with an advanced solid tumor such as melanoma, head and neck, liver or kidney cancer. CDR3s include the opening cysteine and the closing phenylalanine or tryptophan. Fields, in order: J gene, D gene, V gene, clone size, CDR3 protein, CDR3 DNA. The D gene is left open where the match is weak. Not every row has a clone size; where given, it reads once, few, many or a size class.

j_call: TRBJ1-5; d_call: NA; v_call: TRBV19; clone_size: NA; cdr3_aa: CASSISEHSNQPQHF; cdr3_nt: TGTGCCAGTAGTATATCAGAACATAGCAATCAGCCCCAGCATTTT
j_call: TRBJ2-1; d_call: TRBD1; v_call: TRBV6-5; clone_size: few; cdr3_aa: CASSYSIKRQGPEFF; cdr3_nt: TGTGCCAGCAGTTACTCCATTAAAAGACAGGGTCCGGAGTTCTTC
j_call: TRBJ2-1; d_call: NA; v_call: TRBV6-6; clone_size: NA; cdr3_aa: CASSLTQGNEQFF; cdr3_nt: TGTGCCAGCAGCCTAACCCAGGGGAATGAGCAGTTCTTC
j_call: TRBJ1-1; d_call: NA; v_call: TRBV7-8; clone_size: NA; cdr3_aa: CASSHSSSHEAFF; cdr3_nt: TGTGCCAGCAGCCATAGCTCCTCCCATGAAGCTTTCTTT
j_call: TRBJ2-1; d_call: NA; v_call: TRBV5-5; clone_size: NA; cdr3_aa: CASSPPPDVSSYNEQFF; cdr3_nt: TGTGCCAGCAGCCCGCCCCCGGACGTAAGCTCCTACAATGAGCAGTTCTTC
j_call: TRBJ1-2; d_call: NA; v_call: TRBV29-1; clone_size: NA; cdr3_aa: CSVAVAGLRDYGYTF; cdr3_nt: TGCAGCGTCGCCGTGGCAGGGCTGAGGGACTATGGCTACACCTTC
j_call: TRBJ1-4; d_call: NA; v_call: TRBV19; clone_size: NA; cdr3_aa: CASSISSGSVEKLFF; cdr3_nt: TGTGCCAGTAGTATTTCGTCAGGGAGTGTGGAAAAACTGTTTTTT
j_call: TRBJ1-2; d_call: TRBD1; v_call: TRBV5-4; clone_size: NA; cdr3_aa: CASSLWGSGTGFSNYGYTF; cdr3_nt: TGTGCCAGCAGCTTGTGGGGGTCGGGGACAGGCTTCTCTAACTATGGCTACACCTTC
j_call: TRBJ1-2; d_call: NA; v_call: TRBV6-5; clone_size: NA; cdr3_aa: CASRVPNYGYTF; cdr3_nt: TGTGCCAGCCGAGTACCTAACTATGGCTACACCTTC
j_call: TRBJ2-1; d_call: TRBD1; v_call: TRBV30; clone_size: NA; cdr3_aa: CAWSATGATSDEQFF; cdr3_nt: TGTGCCTGGAGTGCAACAGGGGCCACGTCCGATGAGCAGTTCTTC
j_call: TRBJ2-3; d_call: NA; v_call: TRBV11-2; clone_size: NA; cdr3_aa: CASSLGDGTDTQYF; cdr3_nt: TGTGCCAGCAGCTTAGGAGACGGGACAGATACGCAGTATTTT
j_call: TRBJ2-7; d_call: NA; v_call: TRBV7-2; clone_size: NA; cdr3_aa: CASSLFSGRGYEQYF; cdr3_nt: TGTGCCAGCAGCTTATTCTCAGGCAGGGGCTACGAGCAGTACTTC
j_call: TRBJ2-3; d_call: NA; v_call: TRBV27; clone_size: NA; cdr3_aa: CARRDPDTQYF; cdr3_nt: TGTGCCAGACGCGACCCAGATACGCAGTATTTT
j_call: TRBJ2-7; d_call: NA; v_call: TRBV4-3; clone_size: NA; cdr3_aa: CASSVGGAPGYEQYF; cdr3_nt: TGCGCCAGCAGCGTCGGTGGGGCCCCAGGGTACGAGCAGTACTTC
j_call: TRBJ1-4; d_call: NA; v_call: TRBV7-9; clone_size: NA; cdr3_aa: CASSPIATNEKLFF; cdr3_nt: TGTGCCAGCAGCCCCATAGCAACTAATGAAAAACTGTTTTTT
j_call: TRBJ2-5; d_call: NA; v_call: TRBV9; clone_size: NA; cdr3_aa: CASSVDGLQETQYF; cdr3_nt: TGTGCCAGCAGCGTAGATGGCCTCCAAGAGACCCAGTACTTC
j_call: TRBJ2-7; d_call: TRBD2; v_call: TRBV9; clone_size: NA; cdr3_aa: CASSVDSGGAEQYF; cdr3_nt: TGTGCCAGCAGCGTAGATAGCGGGGGGGCCGAGCAGTACTTC
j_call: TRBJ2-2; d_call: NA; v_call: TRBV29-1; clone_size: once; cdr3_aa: CSYWDTGELFF; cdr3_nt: TGCAGCTATTGGGACACCGGGGAGCTGTTTTTT
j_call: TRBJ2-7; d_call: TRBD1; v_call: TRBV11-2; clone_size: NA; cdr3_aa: CASSLYEGARYEQYF; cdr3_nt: TGTGCCAGCAGCTTATATGAGGGGGCGCGGTACGAGCAGTACTTC
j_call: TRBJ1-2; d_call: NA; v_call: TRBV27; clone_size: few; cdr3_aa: CASSLSKGGGYGYTF; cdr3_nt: TGTGCCAGCAGTTTATCGAAAGGGGGGGGCTATGGCTACACCTTC
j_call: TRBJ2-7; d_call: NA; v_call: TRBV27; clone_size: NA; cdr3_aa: CASSPSIGEASYEQYF; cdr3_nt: TGTGCCAGCAGTCCGTCGATTGGGGAGGCTAGCTACGAGCAGTACTTC
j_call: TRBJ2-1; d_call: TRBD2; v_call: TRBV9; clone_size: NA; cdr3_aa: CASSGRGGHEQFF; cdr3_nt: TGTGCCAGCAGCGGCCGCGGGGGTCATGAGCAGTTCTTC
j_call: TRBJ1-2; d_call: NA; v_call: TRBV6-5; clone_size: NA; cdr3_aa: CATPELDGYTF; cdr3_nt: TGTGCCACCCCGGAACTGGACGGCTACACCTTC
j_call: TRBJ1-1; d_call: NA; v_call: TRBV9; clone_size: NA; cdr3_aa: CASSVPPTEPMNTEAFF; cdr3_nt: TGTGCCAGCAGCGTACCCCCGACAGAACCTATGAACACTGAAGCTTTCTTT
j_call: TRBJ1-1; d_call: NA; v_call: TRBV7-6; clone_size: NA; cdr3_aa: CASSFRLNTEAFF; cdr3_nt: TGTGCCAGCAGCTTTCGTTTGAACACTGAAGCTTTCTTT
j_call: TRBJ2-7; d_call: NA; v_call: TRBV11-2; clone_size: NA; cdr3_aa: CASSSGRGAADSYEQYF; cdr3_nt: TGTGCCAGCAGCTCAGGTAGGGGGGCTGCAGACTCCTACGAGCAGTACTTC